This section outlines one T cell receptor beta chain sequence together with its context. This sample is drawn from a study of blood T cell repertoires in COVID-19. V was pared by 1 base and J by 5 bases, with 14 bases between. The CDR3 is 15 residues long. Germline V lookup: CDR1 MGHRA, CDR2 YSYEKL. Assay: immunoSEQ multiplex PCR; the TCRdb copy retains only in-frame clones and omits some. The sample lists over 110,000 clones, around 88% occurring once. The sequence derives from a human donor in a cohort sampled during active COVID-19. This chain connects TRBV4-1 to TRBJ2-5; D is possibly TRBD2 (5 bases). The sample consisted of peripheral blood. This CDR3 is CASSQAGGLRETQYF. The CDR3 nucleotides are TGCGCCAGCAGCCAAGCAGGAGGCCTCCGTGAGACCCAGTACTTC.